This passage covers 29 T cell receptor beta chains from one sample sequenced in a study of blood T cell repertoires in COVID-19 (TCRdb year 2020). The library was built by means of the immunoSEQ multiplex PCR assay. TCRdb carries this immuneACCESS record with in-frame sequences only. Its versions omit some clonotypes, under half of them owing to an unresolved V gene in the studies checked, with the rest unexplained. The sample records around 250,000 clones, 80% to 90% of which are singletons. The leading ten clones occupy 1.9% of the sample. Input material: PBMCs or T cells enriched from blood (not recorded which). The receptor source for this set is a woman aged 50 to 65 who had recovered from COVID-19.

The chain carries TRBV28 and TRBJ2-2; D call uncertain. The CDR3 is made up of 15 amino acids. Per germline, CDR1 MDHEN and CDR2 SYDVKM. The ends were cut back, 3 bases at V and 0 bases at J, with 8 bases in the middle. In nucleotides, the CDR3 is TGTGCCAGCAGTTTTGGCTCCACGAACACCGGGGAGCTGTTTTTT. Its translation is CASSFGSTNTGELFF.

The chain links TRBV5-4 to TRBJ1-3, with D possibly being TRBD1 (5 bases). The germline V gene has CDR1 SGHNT and CDR2 YYREEE (reference sequence). This CDR3 has 15 residues. V lost 4 bases to trimming and J lost 2 bases, with 13 bases between them. This CDR3 reads CASSPNAGAGNTIYF. CDR3 nucleotide sequence: TGTGCCAGCAGCCCGAACGCGGGGGCTGGAAACACCATATATTTT.

Written as DNA, the CDR3 is TGTGCCAGCAGCTTAAACCGCGGGAGTGGAAATGAGCAGTTCTTC. The encoded protein is CASSLNRGSGNEQFF. The chain has TRBV7-9 and TRBJ2-1; 7 bases are a match to TRBD2. This CDR3 is built from 15 residues. Germline-derived CDR1 and CDR2 are SEHNR and FQNEAQ (reference sequence). Trimming removed 2 bases from V and 7 bases from J; junction bases left unmatched: 8.

The genes are TRBV4-1 and TRBJ2-2; TRBD2 aligns across 13 bases. This CDR3 contains 17 residues. Germline CDR1 reads MGHRA; CDR2 reads YSYEKL. The ends lost 0 bases at V and 5 bases at J; junction bases unmatched: 3. CDR3 residues: CASSQDLGLAGTGELFF. CDR3 nucleotide sequence: TGCGCCAGCAGCCAAGATTTGGGACTAGCGGGAACCGGGGAGCTGTTTTTT.

This clone was recorded a few times. The chain carries TRBV5-1 and TRBJ1-1, with TRBD1 identical over 7 bases. With 6 bases clipped from V and 7 bases from J, the junction kept 15 bases outside the gene matches. Germline loops: CDR1 SGHRS, CDR2 YFSETQ. This CDR3 contains 15 residues. CDR3 region: CASTEAMTGKDEAFF. In DNA form, the CDR3 reads TGCGCCAGCACCGAAGCCATGACAGGGAAGGATGAAGCTTTCTTT.

The gene calls are TRBV5-1 and TRBJ2-7; a possible D gene is TRBD2 (6 bases). CDR3 length equals 16 residues. Between the trimmed V and J ends, which lost 3 bases and 2 bases, there was a span of 18 bases. Germline V gives CDR1 SGHRS, CDR2 YFSETQ. Here the CDR3 DNA reads TGCGCCAGCAGCTGGGGGGAAAGCATCGTACCCTACGAGCAGTACTTC. Translation: CASSWGESIVPYEQYF.

This chain joins TRBV4-1 and TRBJ2-7, with 9 bases aligning to TRBD2. CDR3 size: 16 residues. The germline V gene has CDR1 MGHRA and CDR2 YSYEKL. V dropped 1 base and J dropped 2; count of bases not matched to a gene: 6. The CDR3 DNA sequence: TGCGCCAGCAGCCAAGGGGGCAGCGGGAGGACCTACGAGCAGTACTTC. Its translation: CASSQGGSGRTYEQYF.

The chain links TRBV12-5 to TRBJ1-1, with D possibly TRBD1 on 5 matching bases. The V end was cut by 3 bases, the J end by 0 bases, with 11 bases between. Per germline, CDR1 LGHNT and CDR2 FRNRAP. The CDR3 covers 15 residues. The CDR3: CASGLGRQLNTEAFF. Written as DNA, the CDR3 is TGTGCTAGTGGTTTAGGCCGACAGTTGAACACTGAAGCTTTCTTT.

V gene TRBV2 combines with J gene TRBJ2-1; TRBD2 matches 15 bases. Germline trimming cut 8 bases from V and 8 bases from J; bases unmatched to any gene: 16. Germline assignment: CDR1 SNHLY and CDR2 FYNNEI. The CDR3 totals 18 residues. CDR3 in amino acids: CASRRTSGRVLQADEQFF. In DNA form, the CDR3 reads TGTGCCAGCCGCCGGACTAGCGGGAGGGTCCTGCAGGCCGATGAGCAGTTCTTC.

The genes are TRBV19 and TRBJ2-2; 9 bases are shared with TRBD2. V was pared by 6 bases and J by 2 bases, with 4 bases of the junction left unmatched. CDR1 and CDR2 from the germline V gene are LNHDA and SQIVND (reference sequence). CDR3 length equals 15 residues. The chain's CDR3 is CASRGLAGNTGELFF. CDR3 sequence (DNA): TGTGCCAGTAGGGGGCTAGCGGGAAACACCGGGGAGCTGTTTTTT.

This clone was observed a handful of times. CDR3 protein: CAVGLAGANEQFF. For the CDR3, the DNA is TGTGCCGTGGGGTTAGCGGGAGCCAATGAGCAGTTCTTC. This chain connects TRBV10-3 to TRBJ2-1; 9 bases fit TRBD2. V lost 11 bases to trimming and J lost 6 bases; unmatched junction nucleotides: 8. CDR3 size: 13 residues. CDR1 and CDR2 (germline): ENHRY, SYGVKD.

Of note for this clone: Other DNA sequences from this sample encode an identical CDR3 as well. The rearrangement uses TRBV18 and TRBJ2-3, with D tentatively TRBD1 (5 bases). CDR3 length equals 12 residues. Germline CDR1 and CDR2: KGHSH and LQKENI. Trimming took off 1 base at V and 6 bases at J, with 5 bases between the two ends. The CDR3 here is CASSPQGDTQYF. In DNA form, the CDR3 reads TGTGCCAGCTCACCACAGGGGGATACGCAGTATTTT.

Here the CDR3 DNA reads TGTGCCAGCGGTCGGACAGGAGCTAATGAAAAACTGTTTTTT. This encodes CASGRTGANEKLFF. The chain joins TRBV6-5 to TRBJ1-4, with 7 bases aligning to TRBD1. V lost 8 bases to trimming and J lost 3 bases; unmatched junction nucleotides: 6. Germline loops: CDR1 MNHEY, CDR2 SVGAGI. This CDR3 region has 14 residues.

This sequence joins TRBV19 and TRBJ2-7, with D unclear. V dropped 6 bases and J dropped 3 bases, with 12 bases sitting between them. Germline V CDR1 and CDR2: LNHDA, SQIVND (reference sequence). This CDR3 comprises 13 residues. The CDR3, as DNA: TGTGCCAGTAGCCCTCGGAGAGGCTACGAGCAGTACTTC. Translated: CASSPRRGYEQYF.

The J gene is TRBJ2-7, the V gene TRBV5-1; 13 nucleotides agree with TRBD2. The junction had 7 bases not matched to a gene; V was cut back by 2 bases and J by 2 bases. This CDR3 has 17 residues. Germline CDR1 and CDR2: SGHRS and YFSETQ. The CDR3: CASSFGLAGVRTYEQYF. Here the CDR3 DNA reads TGCGCCAGCAGCTTTGGACTAGCGGGAGTTAGGACCTACGAGCAGTACTTC.

The CDR3 nucleotides read TGTGCCAGCAGCTCTGCAGAGGGACAGGGCACCTACGAGCAGTACTTC. Translating gives CASSSAEGQGTYEQYF. V is TRBV13 and J is TRBJ2-7; 9 bases align to TRBD1. Germline trimming cut 4 bases from V and 2 bases from J; bases unmatched to any gene: 9. Germline V gene data show CDR1 as PRHDT and CDR2 as FYEKMQ (reference sequence). The CDR3 has 16 residues.

The rearrangement links TRBV27 to TRBJ1-3, with D possibly being TRBD1 (6 bases). Germline CDR1 is MNHEY and CDR2 is SMNVEV (reference sequence). There are 16 residues in the CDR3. Between the trimmed V and J ends, which lost 5 bases and 5 bases, there was a span of 19 bases. CDR3 nucleotide sequence: TGTGCCAGCAGTCCGCTCGGGGACATTGGGAGAAACACCATATATTTT. This translates into CASSPLGDIGRNTIYF.

V gene TRBV5-1 combines with J gene TRBJ2-7; 9 nucleotides agree with TRBD2. This CDR3 is 14 amino acids long. The V gene's germline CDR1 is SGHRS and CDR2 YFSETQ. The V gene end was trimmed by 4 bases and the J gene end by 5 bases; junction bases not matched to a gene: 7. This chain's CDR3 is CASSPAGTSHEQYF. The DNA for the CDR3 is TGCGCCAGCAGCCCAGCCGGGACTAGCCACGAGCAGTACTTC.

The chain employs TRBV19 and TRBJ2-1, with TRBD2 matching over 12 bases. From germline, CDR1 is LNHDA and CDR2 SQIVND (reference sequence). The CDR3 length is 14 residues. The ends lost 11 bases at V and 7 bases at J; junction bases unmatched: 9. This chain's CDR3 is CASVRLAGGNEQFF. CDR3 DNA sequence: TGTGCCTCCGTCCGGCTAGCGGGAGGGAATGAGCAGTTCTTC.

This clone was picked up a small number of times. This chain links TRBV6-5 with TRBJ2-1; possible D gene TRBD1, 7 bases. This CDR3 has 14 amino acids. V gave up 6 bases and J gave up 4 bases, with 13 bases separating them. The germline CDR1 and CDR2 sequences are MNHEY and SVGAGI. CDR3 nucleotides: TGTGCCAGCAGCCGCGCAGGGGGGTACAATGAGCAGTTCTTC. The encoded protein is CASSRAGGYNEQFF.

The gene calls are TRBV2 and TRBJ1-5, with 12 bases that match TRBD1. Germline V CDR1 and CDR2: SNHLY, FYNNEI. Losses at the gene ends were 7 bases for V and 2 bases for J; bases not matched to a gene: 12. The CDR3 length is 18 residues. Here the CDR3 reads CASTKSRDRGLGNQPQHF. The CDR3 region has the DNA TGTGCCAGCACTAAATCCCGGGACAGGGGGCTGGGCAATCAGCCCCAGCATTTT.

V gene TRBV2 combines with J gene TRBJ2-3, with 11 bases lining up with TRBD2. With V trimmed by 5 bases and J by 6 bases, 10 bases remained unmatched. From germline, CDR1 is SNHLY and CDR2 FYNNEI. The CDR3 contains 16 residues. This CDR3 reads CASSFGTSGKRDTQYF. CDR3 bases: TGTGCCAGCAGTTTCGGGACTAGCGGTAAGAGGGATACGCAGTATTTT.

This clone turned up a few times. The gene calls are TRBV30 and TRBJ1-5; D unclear. Trimming took 1 base from V and 0 from J, leaving 7 bases between them. The CDR3 consists of 14 residues. Germline CDR1 is GTSNPN and CDR2 is SVGIG (reference sequence). The CDR3 bases are TGTGCCTGGAGTGGCGGCTATAGCAATCAGCCCCAGCATTTT. This translates into CAWSGGYSNQPQHF.

The chain has TRBV11-2 and TRBJ1-4; D might be TRBD1 (6 bases). The CDR3 contains 13 residues. Germline lookup yields CDR1 SGHAT and CDR2 FQNNGV. The germline V and J ends were trimmed by 2 bases and 8 bases, with 9 bases remaining between them. Here the CDR3 reads CASSLTGWEKLFF. The CDR3 coding sequence is TGTGCCAGCAGCTTAACAGGGTGGGAAAAACTGTTTTTT.

V gene TRBV7-6 combines with J gene TRBJ2-2; D may be TRBD2 (6 bases). Trimming stripped 2 bases from V and 3 bases from J, with 7 bases between. Germline V lookup: CDR1 SGHVS, CDR2 FNYEAQ. This CDR3 has 14 amino acids. DNA of the CDR3: TGTGCCAGCAGCTTATGGAGGGACACCGGGGAGCTGTTTTTT. It specifies CASSLWRDTGELFF. The entire variable domain, with the rest obtained from reference TRBV7-6 and TRBJ2-2, is as follows: GAGVSQSPRYKVTKRGQDVALRCDPISGHVSLYWYRQALGQGPEFLTYFNYEAQQDKSGLPNDRFSAERPEGSISTLTIQRTEQRDSAMYRCASSLWRDTGELFFGEGSRLTVL.

The chain recombines TRBV14 with TRBJ1-2; TRBD1 is a possible D gene (5 bases). V gave up 0 bases and J gave up 4 bases, with 18 bases separating them. The CDR3 is made up of 17 amino acids. Germline lookup yields CDR1 SGHDN and CDR2 FVKESK. In DNA form, the CDR3 reads TGTGCCAGCAGCCAAGATCTACTTGCAGGGATCACCTATGGCTACACCTTC. It specifies CASSQDLLAGITYGYTF.

This clone was recorded once. The rearrangement joins TRBV15 to TRBJ2-5; no clear D. The CDR3 loop spans 13 amino acids. From germline, CDR1 is LNHNV and CDR2 YYDKDF (reference sequence). The V end was cut by 3 bases, the J end by 2 bases, with 7 bases between. The CDR3 DNA reads as TGTGCCACCAGCAGCCAGGCACAAGAGACCCAGTACTTC. Its translation: CATSSQAQETQYF.

The J gene is TRBJ1-5, the V gene TRBV30; D is undetermined. The CDR3 runs 13 residues. The V end lost 5 bases, the J end lost 2 bases, and 10 bases lay between the germline ends. Germline CDR1 and CDR2: GTSNPN and SVGIG (reference sequence). Here the CDR3 reads CAWGSFGNQPQHF. CDR3 sequence (DNA): TGTGCCTGGGGAAGCTTTGGCAATCAGCCCCAGCATTTT.

The V call is TRBV7-9, the J call TRBJ2-1; the D is unclear. This CDR3 contains 12 residues. Trimming removed 4 bases at V and 5 bases at J, with 6 bases between. From germline, CDR1 is SEHNR and CDR2 FQNEAQ (reference sequence). CDR3 bases: TGTGCCAGCAGCTCGACAAACAATGAGCAGTTCTTC. Protein: CASSSTNNEQFF.